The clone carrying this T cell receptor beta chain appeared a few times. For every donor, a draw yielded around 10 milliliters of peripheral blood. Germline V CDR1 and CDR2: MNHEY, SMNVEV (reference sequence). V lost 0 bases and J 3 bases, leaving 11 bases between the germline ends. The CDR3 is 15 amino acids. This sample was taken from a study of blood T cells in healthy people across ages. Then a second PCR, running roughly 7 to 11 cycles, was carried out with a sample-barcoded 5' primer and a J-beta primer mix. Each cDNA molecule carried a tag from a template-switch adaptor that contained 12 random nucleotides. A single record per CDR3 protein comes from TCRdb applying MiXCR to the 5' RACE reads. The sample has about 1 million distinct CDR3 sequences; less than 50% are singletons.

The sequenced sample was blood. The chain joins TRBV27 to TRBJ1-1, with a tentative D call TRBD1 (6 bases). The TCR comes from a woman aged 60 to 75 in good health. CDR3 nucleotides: TGTGCCAGCAGTTTATCGGGGACATTGGACACTGAAGCTTTCTTT. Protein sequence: CASSLSGTLDTEAFF.